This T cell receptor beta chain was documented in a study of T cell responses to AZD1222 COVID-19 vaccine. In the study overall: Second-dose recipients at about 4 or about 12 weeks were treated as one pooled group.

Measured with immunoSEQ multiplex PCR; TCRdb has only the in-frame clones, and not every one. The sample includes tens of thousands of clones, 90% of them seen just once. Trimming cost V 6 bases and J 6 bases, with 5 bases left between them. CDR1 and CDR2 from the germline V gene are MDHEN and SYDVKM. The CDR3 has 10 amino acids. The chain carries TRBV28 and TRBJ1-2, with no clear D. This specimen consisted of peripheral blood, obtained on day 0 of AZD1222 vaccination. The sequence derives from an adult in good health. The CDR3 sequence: CASRQDGYTF. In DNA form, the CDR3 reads TGTGCCAGCAGACAAGATGGCTACACCTTC.